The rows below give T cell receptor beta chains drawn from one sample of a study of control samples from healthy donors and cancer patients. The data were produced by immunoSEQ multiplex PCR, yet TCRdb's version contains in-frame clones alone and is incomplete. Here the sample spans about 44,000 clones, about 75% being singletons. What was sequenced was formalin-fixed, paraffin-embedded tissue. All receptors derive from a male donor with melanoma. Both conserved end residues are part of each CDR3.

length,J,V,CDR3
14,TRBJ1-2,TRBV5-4,CASSLGGWRYGYTF
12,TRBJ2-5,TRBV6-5,CARETGGETQYF
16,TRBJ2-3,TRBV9,CASSVGLAGGPDTQYF
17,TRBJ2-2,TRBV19,CASSTSRGEVPTGELFF
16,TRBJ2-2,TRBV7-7,CASSSLGGQGAGELFF
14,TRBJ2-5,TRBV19,CASSETGGEETQYF
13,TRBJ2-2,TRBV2,CASGQGVGGELFF
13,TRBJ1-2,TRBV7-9,CASSSGQGHGYTF
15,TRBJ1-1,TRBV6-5,CASSSTQGGATEAFF
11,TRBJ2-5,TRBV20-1,CSAYGGWTQYF
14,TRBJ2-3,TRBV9,CASSGTGSTDTQYF
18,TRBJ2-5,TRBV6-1,CASSEYDFETGFQETQYF
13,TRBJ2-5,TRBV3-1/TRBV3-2,CASSQDIRGTQYF
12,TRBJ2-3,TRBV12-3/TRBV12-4,CASSHGSYTQYF
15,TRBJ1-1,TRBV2,CASSDGHPTNTEAFF
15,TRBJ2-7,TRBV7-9,CASSLATEMAGEQYF
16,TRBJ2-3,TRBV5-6,CASSPNSLTSTDTQYF
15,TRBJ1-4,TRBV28,CASSSGQGNNEKLFF
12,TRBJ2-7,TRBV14,CASAGHSYEQYF
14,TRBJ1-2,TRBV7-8,CASSLISREHGYTF
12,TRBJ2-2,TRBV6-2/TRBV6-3,CASSYSGASLFF
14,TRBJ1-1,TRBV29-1,CSVARDSMNTEAFF
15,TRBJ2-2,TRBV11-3,CASSRGLAGAGELFF
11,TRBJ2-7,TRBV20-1,CSARHSGEQYF
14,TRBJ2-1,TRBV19,CASSMGGRAHEQFF
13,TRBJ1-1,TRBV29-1,CSVEVGEGTEAFF
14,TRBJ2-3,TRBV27,CASSLWGPTDTQYF
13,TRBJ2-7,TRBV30,CAWSVSLAGEQYF
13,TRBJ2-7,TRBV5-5,CTSSSGQTYEQYF
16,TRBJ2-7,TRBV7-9,CASSALGRVSSYEQYF
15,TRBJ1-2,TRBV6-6,CASSPPGRSLYGYTF
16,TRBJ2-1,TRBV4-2,CASSYPTSASYNEQFF
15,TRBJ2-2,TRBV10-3,CAISKQGAPTGELFF